This paragraph covers one T cell receptor (beta chain) sequence. Its antigen remains unidentified. These data belong to a study of cytomegalovirus exposure and HLA in healthy donors. The PCR ran on 60 Vbeta and 13 Jbeta primers. TCRdb's table, derived via immunoSEQ multiplex PCR, lists solely in-frame clones and lacks some. The sample carries fewer than 200,000 clones, around 80% recorded once. Findings and caveats of the study: Earlier analysis found most TCR beta V segments productive about 87% or about 30% of the time.

This CDR3 has 14 residues. In germline, CDR1 is MNHNS, CDR2 SASEGT. With 4 bases clipped from V and 4 bases from J, the junction kept 1 base outside the gene matches. V gene TRBV6-1 combines with J gene TRBJ2-3; 11 bases align to TRBD2. The sample comprised PBMCs. This TCR was sampled from a man aged 40-49 years in good health and CMV-seronegative. CDR3 DNA: TGTGCCAGCAGTGCACTAGCGGGGGCAGATACGCAGTATTTT. This codes for CASSALAGADTQYF.